This T cell receptor beta chain was captured by sequencing in a study of graft-versus-host responses after intestinal transplantation. Study conclusions and caveats: Researchers found GvH clones in recipient marrow, and some showed up first in ileum or blood. Early post-transplant falls in HvG clones accompanied the peak levels of circulating GvH clones. Those patients showing graft-donor T cell macrochimerism displayed high graft-versus-host to host-versus-graft clonal ratios in allografts.

Measured with immunoSEQ multiplex PCR; TCRdb has only the in-frame clones, and not every one. The data contain 60,000 to 90,000 clones, 90% of them singletons. The CDR3 extends over 15 amino acids. Trimming took 4 bases from V and 9 from J; bases not matched to a gene: 7. Germline CDR1 reads SGHDT; CDR2 reads YYEEEE. The sample holds one count of this clone. Its cognate antigen is unknown. Sequencing was performed on unstimulated CD8+ T cells sorted from spleen or lymph node cells, taken before intestinal transplant. The V call is TRBV5-6, the J call TRBJ1-6; 10 bases line up with TRBD1. This clonotype originated in a human donor who received an intestinal transplant. CDR3 nucleotides: TGTGCCAGCAGCCACCGGTGGACAGGGGGTTCACCCCTCCACTTT. Translating gives CASSHRWTGGSPLHF.